What follows describes a single T cell receptor (beta chain). As yet, its antigen is unknown. This sample was included in a study of blood T cell dynamics during melanoma immunotherapy. Study-wide context: Patients with metastatic melanoma got pembrolizumab or nivolumab-ipilimumab as first-line care. Regarding the study as a whole: Unlike progressors, later disease-control patients had W3 repertoires gaining clonality or diversity.

Documented time point: pre-treatment baseline. Response was assessed by RECIST 1.1 at 12 weeks, except a couple of rapid progressors. Each bulk PBMC sample had roughly 400 ng DNA loaded. The method was immunoSEQ multiplex PCR; TCRdb's version includes in-frame clones alone and lacks a portion of them. This table has about 22,000 clones, approximately 89% appearing once. CDR1 and CDR2 from the germline V gene are WSHSY and SAAADI. The V end was cut by 1 base, the J end by 5 bases, with 20 bases between. The CDR3 is made up of 17 amino acids. The sample in question was blood, obtained from a patient treated with checkpoint blockade. The TCR sequence derives from a human donor with melanoma. The chain combines TRBV10-2 with TRBJ2-5; TRBD1 or TRBD2 may be the D gene (7 bases each). CDR3 in DNA: TGCGCCAGCAGTGAGTTGGGGCCGGGGGGACAGAGGGAGACCCAGTACTTC. Translated, it gives CASSELGPGGQRETQYF.